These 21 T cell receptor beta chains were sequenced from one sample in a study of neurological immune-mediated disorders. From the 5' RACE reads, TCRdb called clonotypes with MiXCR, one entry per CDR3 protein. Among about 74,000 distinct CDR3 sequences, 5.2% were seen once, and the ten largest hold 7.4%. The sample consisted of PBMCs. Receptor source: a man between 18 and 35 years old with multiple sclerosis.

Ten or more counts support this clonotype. In nucleotides, the CDR3 is TGCAGTGCTAGTCAACTGACTAACCAAGAGACCCAGTACTTC. Encoded protein: CSASQLTNQETQYF. The chain has TRBV20-1 and TRBJ2-5; D might be TRBD2 (5 bases). The germline V gene encodes CDR1 DFQATT and CDR2 SNEGSKA (reference sequence). V was cut by 3 bases and J by 0 bases, with 11 bases left in between. The CDR3 contains 14 residues.

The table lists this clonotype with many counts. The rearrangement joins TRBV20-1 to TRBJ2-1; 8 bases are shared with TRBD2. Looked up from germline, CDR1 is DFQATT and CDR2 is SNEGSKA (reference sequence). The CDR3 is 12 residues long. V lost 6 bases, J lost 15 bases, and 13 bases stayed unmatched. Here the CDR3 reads CSASRRGLGPFF. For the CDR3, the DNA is TGCAGTGCCAGTCGCCGGGGACTAGGACCGTTCTTC.

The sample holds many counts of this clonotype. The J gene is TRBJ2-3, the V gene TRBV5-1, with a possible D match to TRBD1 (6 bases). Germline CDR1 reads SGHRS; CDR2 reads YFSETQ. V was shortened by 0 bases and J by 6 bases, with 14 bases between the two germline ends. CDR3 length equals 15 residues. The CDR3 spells CASSLVQGSTDTQYF. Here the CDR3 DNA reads TGCGCCAGCAGCTTGGTTCAGGGGTCCACGGATACGCAGTATTTT.

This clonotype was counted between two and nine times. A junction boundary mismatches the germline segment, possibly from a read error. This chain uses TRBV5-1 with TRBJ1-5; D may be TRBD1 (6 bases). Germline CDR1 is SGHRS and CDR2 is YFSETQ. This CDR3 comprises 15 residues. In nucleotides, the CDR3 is TGCGCCAGCAGCTGGGAGGGGGAAAGCAATCAGCCCCAGAATTTT. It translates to CASSWEGESNQPQNF.

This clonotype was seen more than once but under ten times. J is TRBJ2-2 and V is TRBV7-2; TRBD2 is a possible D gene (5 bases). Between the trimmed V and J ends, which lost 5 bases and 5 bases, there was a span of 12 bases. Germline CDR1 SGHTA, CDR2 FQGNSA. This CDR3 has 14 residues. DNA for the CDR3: TGTGCCAGCAGCCTGAGAGGGAAGACCGGGGAGCTGTTTTTT. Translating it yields CASSLRGKTGELFF. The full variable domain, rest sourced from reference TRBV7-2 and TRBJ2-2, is GAGVSQSPSNKVTEKGKDVELRCDPISGHTALYWYRQSLGQGLEFLIYFQGNSAPDKSGLPSDRFSAERTGGSVSTLTIQRTQQEDSAVYLCASSLRGKTGELFFGEGSRLTVL.

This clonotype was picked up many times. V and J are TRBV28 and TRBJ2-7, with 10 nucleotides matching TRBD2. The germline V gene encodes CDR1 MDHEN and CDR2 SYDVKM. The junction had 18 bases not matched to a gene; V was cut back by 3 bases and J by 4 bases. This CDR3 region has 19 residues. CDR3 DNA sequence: TGTGCCAGCAGTTTGCCAGAAACCCTTCCTAGCGGGAGCCTATACGAGCAGTACTTC. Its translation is CASSLPETLPSGSLYEQYF.

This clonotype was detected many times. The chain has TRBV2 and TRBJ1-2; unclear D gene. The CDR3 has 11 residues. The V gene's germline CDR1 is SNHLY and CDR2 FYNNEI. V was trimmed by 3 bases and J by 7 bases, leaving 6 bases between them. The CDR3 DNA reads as TGTGCCAGCAGTGAGACTGGTGGCTACACCTTC. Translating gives CASSETGGYTF.

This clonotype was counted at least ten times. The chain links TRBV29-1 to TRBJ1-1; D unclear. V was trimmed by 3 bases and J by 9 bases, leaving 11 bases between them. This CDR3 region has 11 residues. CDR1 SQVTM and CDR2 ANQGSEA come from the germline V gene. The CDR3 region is CSVEAGRQAFF. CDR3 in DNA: TGCAGCGTTGAGGCCGGGAGACAAGCTTTCTTT. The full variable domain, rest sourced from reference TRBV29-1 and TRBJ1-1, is SAVISQKPSRDICQRGTSLTIQCQVDSQVTMMFWYRQQPGQSLTLIATANQGSEATYESGFVIDKFPISRPNLTFSTLTVSNMSPEDSSIYLCSVEAGRQAFFGQGTRLTVV.

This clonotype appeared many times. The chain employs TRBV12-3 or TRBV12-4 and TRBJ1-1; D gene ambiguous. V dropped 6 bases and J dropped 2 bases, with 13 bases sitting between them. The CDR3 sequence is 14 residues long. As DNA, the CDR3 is TGTGCCAGCAGCCCCCCCGGAGTAAACACTGAAGCTTTCTTT. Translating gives CASSPPGVNTEAFF.

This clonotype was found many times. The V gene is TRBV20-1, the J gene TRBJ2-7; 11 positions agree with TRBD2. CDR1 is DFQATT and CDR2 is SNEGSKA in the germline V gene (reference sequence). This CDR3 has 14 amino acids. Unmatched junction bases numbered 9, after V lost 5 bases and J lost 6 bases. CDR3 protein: CSAARTSGSVEQYF. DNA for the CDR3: TGCAGTGCTGCTCGGACTAGCGGGTCTGTCGAGCAGTACTTC.

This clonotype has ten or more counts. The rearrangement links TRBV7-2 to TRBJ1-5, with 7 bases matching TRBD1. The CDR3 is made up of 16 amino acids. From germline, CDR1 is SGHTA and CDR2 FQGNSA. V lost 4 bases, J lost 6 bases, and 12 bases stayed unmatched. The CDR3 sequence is CASSSQGQGVGQPQHF. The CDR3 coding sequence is TGTGCCAGCAGCTCCCAGGGGCAGGGGGTAGGTCAGCCCCAGCATTTT.

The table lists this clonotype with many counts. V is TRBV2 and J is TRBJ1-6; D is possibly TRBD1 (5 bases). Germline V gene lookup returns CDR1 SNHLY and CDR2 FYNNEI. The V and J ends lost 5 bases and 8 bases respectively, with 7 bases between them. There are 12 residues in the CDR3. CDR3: CASSRQYSPLHF. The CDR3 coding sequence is TGTGCCAGCAGTCGACAGTATTCACCCCTCCACTTT. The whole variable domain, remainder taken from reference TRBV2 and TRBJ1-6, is EPEVTQTPSHQVTQMGQEVILRCVPISNHLYFYWYRQILGQKVEFLVSFYNNEISEKSEIFDDQFSVERPDGSNFTLKIRSTKLEDSAMYFCASSRQYSPLHFGNGTRLTVT.

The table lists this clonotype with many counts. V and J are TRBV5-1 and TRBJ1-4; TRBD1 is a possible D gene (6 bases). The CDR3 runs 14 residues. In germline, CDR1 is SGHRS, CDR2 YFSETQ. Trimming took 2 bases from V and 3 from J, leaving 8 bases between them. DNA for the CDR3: TGCGCCAGCAGCTTCCCAGGGGCTAATGAAAAACTGTTTTTT. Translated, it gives CASSFPGANEKLFF.

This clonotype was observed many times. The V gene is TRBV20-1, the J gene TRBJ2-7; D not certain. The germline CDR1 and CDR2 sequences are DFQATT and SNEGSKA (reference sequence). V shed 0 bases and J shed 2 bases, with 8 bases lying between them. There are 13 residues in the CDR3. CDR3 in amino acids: CSARDVQAYEQYF. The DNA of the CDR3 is TGCAGTGCTAGAGATGTACAAGCCTACGAGCAGTACTTC.

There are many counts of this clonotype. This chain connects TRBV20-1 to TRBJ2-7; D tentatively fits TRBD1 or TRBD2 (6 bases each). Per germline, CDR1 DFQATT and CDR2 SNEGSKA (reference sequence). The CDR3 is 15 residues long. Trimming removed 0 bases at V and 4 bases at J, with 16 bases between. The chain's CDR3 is CSARDRGGGTYEQYF. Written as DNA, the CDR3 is TGCAGTGCTAGAGATCGAGGGGGAGGAACTTACGAGCAGTACTTC.

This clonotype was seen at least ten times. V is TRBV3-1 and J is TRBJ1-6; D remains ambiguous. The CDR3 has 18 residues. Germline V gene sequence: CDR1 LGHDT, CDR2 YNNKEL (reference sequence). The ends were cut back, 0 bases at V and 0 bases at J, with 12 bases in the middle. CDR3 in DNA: TGTGCCAGCAGCCAAGAAGCCTTACGCGGCTCCTATAATTCACCCCTCCACTTT. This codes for CASSQEALRGSYNSPLHF.

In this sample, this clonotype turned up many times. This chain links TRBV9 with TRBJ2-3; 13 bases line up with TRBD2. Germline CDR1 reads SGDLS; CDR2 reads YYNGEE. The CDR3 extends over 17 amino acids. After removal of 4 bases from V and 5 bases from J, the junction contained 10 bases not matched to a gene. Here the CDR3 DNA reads TGTGCCAGCAGCCTAACTAGCGGGGGGGCCGTTTTAGATACGCAGTATTTT. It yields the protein CASSLTSGGAVLDTQYF.

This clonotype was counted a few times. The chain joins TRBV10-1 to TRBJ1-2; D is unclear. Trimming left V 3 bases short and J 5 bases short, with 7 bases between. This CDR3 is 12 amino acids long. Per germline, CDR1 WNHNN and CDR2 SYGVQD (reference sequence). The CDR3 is CASSDGPYGYTF. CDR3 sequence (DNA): TGCGCCAGCAGTGACGGACCATATGGCTACACCTTC.

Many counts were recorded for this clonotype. CDR3 DNA sequence: TGTGCCAGCAGCGCCGGGGGGGTTAATGAAAAACTGTTTTTT. Amino acid sequence: CASSAGGVNEKLFF. The gene calls are TRBV9 and TRBJ1-4, with D perhaps matching TRBD1 (5 bases). From germline, CDR1 is SGDLS and CDR2 YYNGEE. Trimming removed 3 bases at V and 4 bases at J, with 10 bases between. The CDR3 runs to 14 residues.

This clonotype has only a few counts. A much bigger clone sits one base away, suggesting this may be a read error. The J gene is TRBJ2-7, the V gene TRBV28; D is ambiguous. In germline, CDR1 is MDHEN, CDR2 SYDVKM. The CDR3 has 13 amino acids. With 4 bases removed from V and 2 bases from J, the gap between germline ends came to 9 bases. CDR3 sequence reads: CASSWESTYEQYF. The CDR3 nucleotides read TGTGCCAGCAGTTGGGAAAGCACCTACGAGCAGTACTTC.

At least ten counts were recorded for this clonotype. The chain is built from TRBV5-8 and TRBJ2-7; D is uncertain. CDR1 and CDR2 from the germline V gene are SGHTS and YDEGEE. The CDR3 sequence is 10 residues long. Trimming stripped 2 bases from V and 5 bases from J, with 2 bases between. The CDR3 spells CASSFNEQYF. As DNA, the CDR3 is TGTGCCAGCAGCTTCAACGAGCAGTACTTC.